This entry is about one T cell receptor beta chain. Its specificity is not known. The data were obtained in a study of cytomegalovirus exposure and HLA in healthy donors. Notes on the study in general: The investigators catalogued 164 TCR beta chains as cytomegalovirus-associated.

Germline-derived CDR1 and CDR2 are SNHLY and FYNNEI. The CDR3 covers 14 residues. The PCR ran on 60 Vbeta and 13 Jbeta primers. Sequenced by immunoSEQ multiplex PCR; TCRdb stores in-frame clones only, minus some. Among over 200,000 clones, around 80% were seen once, and the ten largest hold around 2.8%. Sequencing was done on a sample of PBMCs. The source is a woman in her sixties or seventies in good health and CMV-seropositive. This chain uses TRBV2 with TRBJ2-5; 7 bases map to TRBD1. The end of the DNA is better explained by TRBJ2-7, so the J call may be wrong. The CDR3 loop is CASSEQGVTYEQYF. DNA of the CDR3: TGTGCCAGCAGTGAACAGGGGGTCACCTACGAGCAGTACTTC.